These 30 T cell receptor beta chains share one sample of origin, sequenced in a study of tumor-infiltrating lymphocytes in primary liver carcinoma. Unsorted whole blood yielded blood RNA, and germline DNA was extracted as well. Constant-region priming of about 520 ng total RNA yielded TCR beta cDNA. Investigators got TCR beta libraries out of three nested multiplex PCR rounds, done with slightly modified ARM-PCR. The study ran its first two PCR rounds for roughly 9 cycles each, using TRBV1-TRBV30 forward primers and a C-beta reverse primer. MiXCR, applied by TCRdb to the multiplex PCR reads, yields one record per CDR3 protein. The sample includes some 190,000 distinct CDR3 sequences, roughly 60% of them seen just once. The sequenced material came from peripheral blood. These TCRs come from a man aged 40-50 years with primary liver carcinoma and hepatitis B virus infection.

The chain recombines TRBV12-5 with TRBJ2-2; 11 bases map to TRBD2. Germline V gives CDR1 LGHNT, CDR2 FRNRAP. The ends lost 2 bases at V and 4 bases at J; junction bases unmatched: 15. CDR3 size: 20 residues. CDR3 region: CASGLLTSGISGMGTGELFF. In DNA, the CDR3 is TGTGCTAGTGGTTTGTTGACTAGCGGGATCTCCGGGATGGGCACCGGGGAGCTGTTTTTT.

The CDR3 nucleotides read TGCAACGTCTCTTGGGGGGGGGGCGCTAAGGTGGAGACCCAGTACTTC. Translating it yields CNVSWGGGAKVETQYF. The J gene is TRBJ2-5, the V gene TRBV29-1; D perhaps matches TRBD2 (7 bases). The CDR3 is made up of 16 amino acids. Germline V gives CDR1 SQVTM, CDR2 ANQGSEA.

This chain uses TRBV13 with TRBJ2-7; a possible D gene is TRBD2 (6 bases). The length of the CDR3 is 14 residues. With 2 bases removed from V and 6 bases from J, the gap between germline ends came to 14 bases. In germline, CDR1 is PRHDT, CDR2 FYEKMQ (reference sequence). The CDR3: CASSLLRDRGEQYF. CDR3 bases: TGTGCCAGCAGCTTACTGCGGGACCGGGGCGAGCAGTACTTC.

The CDR3 nucleotides read TGCAGCGTTGAGGCCAGGGACTCCTACGAGCAGTACTTC. Its protein is CSVEARDSYEQYF. The V call is TRBV29-1, the J call TRBJ2-7; tentative D call: TRBD1 (5 bases). The CDR3 length is 13 residues. The germline V gene has CDR1 SQVTM and CDR2 ANQGSEA. Between the trimmed V and J ends, which lost 3 bases and 0 bases, there was a span of 9 bases.

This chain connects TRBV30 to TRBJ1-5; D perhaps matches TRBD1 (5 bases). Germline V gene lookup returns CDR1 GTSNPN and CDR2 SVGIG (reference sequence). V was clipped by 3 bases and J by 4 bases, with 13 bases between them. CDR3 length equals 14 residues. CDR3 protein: CAWSRGGGNQPQHF. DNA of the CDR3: TGTGCCTGGAGCCGGGGCGGGGGAAATCAGCCCCAGCATTTT.

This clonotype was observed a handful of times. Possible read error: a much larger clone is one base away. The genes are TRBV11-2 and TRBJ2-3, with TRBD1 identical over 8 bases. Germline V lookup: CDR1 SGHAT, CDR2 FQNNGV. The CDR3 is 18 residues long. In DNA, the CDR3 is TGTGTCAGCAGCTTACTTATCCGGGACAGGTCTTTCACAGATACGCAGTATTTT. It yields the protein CVSSLLIRDRSFTDTQYF.

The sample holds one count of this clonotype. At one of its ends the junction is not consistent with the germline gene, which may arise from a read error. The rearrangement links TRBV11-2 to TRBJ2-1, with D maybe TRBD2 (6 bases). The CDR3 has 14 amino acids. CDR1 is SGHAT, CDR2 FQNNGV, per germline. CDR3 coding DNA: TGTACCAGAAGCCGAAGCGGGTCTGACAATGAGCAGTTCTTC. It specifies CTRSRSGSDNEQFF.

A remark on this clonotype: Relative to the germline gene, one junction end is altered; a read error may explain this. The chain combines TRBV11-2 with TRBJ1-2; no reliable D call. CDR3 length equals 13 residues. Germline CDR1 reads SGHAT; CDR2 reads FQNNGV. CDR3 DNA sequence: TGTACCAGCAGCATCGGACGGAACTATGGCTATACCTTC. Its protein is CTSSIGRNYGYTF.

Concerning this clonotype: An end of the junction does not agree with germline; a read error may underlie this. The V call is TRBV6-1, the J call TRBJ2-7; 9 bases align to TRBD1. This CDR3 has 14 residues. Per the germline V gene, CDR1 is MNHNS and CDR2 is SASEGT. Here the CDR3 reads CTSSRDRVAYEQYF. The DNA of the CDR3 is TGTACCAGCAGCCGGGACAGGGTCGCCTACGAGCAGTACTTC.

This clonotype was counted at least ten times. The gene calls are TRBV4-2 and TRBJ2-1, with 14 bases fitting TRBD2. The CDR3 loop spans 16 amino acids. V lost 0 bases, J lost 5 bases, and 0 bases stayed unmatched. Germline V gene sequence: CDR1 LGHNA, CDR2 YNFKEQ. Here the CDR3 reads CASSQETSGRDNEQFF. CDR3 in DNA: TGTGCCAGCAGCCAAGAGACTAGCGGGAGGGACAATGAGCAGTTCTTC.

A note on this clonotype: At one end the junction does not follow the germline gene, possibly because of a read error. The CDR3 spells CASRDDRYSGHTIYF. The CDR3 DNA reads TGTGCCAGCAGAGACGACCGTTACTCTGGACACACCATATACTTT. The chain is built from TRBV6-5 and TRBJ1-3; D is perhaps TRBD1 (5 bases). Looked up from germline, CDR1 is MNHEY and CDR2 is SVGAGI. The CDR3 has 15 residues.

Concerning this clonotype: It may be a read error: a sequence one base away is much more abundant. CDR3 nucleotides: TGTGCCAGCAGTGAAGTCGGGAACACTGAAGCTTTGTTT. Encoded protein: CASSEVGNTEALF. V usage is TRBV6-1 and J usage is TRBJ1-1, with unresolved D. In germline, CDR1 is MNHNS, CDR2 SASEGT. The CDR3 covers 13 residues.

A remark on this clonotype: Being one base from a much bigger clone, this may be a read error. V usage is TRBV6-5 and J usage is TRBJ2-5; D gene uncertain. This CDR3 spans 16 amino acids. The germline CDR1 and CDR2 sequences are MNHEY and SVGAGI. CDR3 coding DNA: TGTGCCAGCAGTTACTCGGGTCAAAGGGTCCAAGAGACCCATTACTTC. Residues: CASSYSGQRVQETHYF.

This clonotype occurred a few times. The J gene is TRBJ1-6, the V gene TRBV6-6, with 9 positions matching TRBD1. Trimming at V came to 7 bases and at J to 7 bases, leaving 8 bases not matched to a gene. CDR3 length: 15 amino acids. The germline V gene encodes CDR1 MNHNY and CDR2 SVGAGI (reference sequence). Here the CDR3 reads CASNGGTGNNSPLHF. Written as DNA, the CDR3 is TGTGCCAGCAATGGAGGGACAGGGAACAATTCACCCCTCCACTTT.

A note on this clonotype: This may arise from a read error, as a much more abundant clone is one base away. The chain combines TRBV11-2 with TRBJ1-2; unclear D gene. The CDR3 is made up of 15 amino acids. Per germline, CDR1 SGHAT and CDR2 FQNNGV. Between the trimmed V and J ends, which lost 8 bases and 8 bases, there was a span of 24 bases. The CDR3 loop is CASLLPLTQADGYTF. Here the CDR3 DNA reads TGTGCCAGCCTTTTGCCGCTTACCCAGGCGGACGGCTACACCTTC.

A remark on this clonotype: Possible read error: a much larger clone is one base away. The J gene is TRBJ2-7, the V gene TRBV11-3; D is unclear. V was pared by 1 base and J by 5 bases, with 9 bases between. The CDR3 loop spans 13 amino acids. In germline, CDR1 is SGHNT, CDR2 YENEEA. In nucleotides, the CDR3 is TGTGCCAGCAGCTTAGCCTCGGACCACGAGCAGTACTTC. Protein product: CASSLASDHEQYF.

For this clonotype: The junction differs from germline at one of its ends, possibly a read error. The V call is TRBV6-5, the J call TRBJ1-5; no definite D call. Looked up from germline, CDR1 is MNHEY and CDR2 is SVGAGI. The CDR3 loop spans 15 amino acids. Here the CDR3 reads CASRYSSGSNQPQHF. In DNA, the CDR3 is TGTGCCAGCAGATACTCGAGTGGGAGCAATCAGCCCCAGCATTTT.

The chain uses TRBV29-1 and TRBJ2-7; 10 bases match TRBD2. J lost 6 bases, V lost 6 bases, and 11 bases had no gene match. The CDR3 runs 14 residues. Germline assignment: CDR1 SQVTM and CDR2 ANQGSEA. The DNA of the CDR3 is TGCAGCGTGGCCGGACTAGCGGCTGTCGGCGAGCAGTACTTC. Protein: CSVAGLAAVGEQYF.

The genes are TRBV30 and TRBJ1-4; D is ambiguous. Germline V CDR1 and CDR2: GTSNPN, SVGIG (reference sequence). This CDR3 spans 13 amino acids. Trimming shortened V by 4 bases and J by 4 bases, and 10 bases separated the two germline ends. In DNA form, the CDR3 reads TGTGCCTGGAATGGGCAGCTTAATGAAAAACTGTTTTTT. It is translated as CAWNGQLNEKLFF.

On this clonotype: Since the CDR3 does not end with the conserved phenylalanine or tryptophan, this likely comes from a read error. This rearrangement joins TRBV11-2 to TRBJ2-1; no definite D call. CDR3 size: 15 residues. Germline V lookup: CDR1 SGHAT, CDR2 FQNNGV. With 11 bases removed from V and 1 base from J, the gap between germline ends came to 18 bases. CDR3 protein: CAAGQDQPSYNEQFP. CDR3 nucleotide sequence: TGTGCCGCCGGGCAAGACCAGCCATCCTACAATGAGCAGTTCCCC.

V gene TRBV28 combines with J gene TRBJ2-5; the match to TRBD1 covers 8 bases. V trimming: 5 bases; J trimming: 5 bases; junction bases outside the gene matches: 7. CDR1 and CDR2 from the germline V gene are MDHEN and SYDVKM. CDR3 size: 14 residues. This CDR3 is CASSRQGTWETQYF. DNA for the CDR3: TGTGCCAGCAGTAGACAGGGGACCTGGGAGACCCAGTACTTC.

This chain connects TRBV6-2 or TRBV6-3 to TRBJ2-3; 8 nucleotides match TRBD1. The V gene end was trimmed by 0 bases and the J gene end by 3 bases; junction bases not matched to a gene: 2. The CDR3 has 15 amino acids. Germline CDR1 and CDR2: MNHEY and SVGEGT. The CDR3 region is CASSYSYRGTDTQYF. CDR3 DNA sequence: TGTGCCAGCAGTTACTCTTACAGGGGGACAGATACGCAGTATTTT.

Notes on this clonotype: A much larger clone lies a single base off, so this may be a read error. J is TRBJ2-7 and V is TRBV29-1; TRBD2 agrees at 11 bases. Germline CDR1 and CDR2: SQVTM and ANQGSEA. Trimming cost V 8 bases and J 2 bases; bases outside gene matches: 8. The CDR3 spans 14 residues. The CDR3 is CSLDTSGSPYEQYF. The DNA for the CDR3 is TGCAGCCTCGATACTAGCGGGAGTCCCTACGAGCAGTACTTC.

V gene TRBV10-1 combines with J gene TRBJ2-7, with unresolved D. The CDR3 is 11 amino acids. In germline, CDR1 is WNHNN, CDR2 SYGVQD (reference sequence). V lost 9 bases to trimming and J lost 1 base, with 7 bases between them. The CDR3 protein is CASDLSYEQYF. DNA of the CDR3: TGCGCCAGTGATTTATCCTACGAGCAGTACTTC.

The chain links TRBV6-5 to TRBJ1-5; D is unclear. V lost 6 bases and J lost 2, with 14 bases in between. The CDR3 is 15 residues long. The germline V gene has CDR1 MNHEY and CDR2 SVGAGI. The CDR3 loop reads CASRPLRMGNQPQHF. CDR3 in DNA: TGTGCCAGCAGACCCCTGAGAATGGGCAATCAGCCCCAGCATTTT.

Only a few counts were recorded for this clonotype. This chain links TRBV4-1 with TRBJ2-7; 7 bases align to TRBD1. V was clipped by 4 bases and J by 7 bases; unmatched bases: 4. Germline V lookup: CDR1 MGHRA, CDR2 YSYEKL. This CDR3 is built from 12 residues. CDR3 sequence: CASSLTGEEQYF. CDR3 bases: TGCGCCAGCAGCCTTACAGGGGAAGAGCAGTACTTC.

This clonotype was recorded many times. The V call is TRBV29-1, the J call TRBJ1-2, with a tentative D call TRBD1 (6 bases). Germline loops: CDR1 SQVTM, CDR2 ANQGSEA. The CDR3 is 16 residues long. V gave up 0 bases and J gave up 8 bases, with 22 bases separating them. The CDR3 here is CSVEDAQVRGRSGYTF. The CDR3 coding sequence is TGCAGCGTTGAAGACGCGCAAGTCAGGGGTAGAAGCGGCTACACCTTC.

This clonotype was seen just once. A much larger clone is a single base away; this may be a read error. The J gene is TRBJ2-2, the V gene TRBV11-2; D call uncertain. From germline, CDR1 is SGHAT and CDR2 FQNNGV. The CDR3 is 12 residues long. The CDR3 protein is CVSSPISGELFF. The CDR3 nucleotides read TGTGTCAGCAGCCCGATTTCCGGGGAGCTGTTTTTT.

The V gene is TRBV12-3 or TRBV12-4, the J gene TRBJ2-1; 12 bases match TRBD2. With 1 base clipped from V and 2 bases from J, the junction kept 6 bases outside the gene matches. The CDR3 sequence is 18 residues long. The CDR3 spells CASSLGLAGEIPYNEQFF. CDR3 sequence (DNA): TGTGCCAGCAGTTTAGGACTAGCGGGAGAAATCCCCTACAATGAGCAGTTCTTC.

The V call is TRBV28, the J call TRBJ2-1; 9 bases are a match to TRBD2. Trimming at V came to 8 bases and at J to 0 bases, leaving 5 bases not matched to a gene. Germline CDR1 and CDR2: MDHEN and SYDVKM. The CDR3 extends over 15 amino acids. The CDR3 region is CASVLAGSSYNEQFF. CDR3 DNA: TGTGCCAGCGTACTAGCGGGTAGCTCCTACAATGAGCAGTTCTTC.